One sample yielded the 7 T cell receptor beta chains listed below, sequenced in a study of T cell responses to AZD1222 COVID-19 vaccine. Profiled with immunoSEQ multiplex PCR; TCRdb holds only in-frame clones, not every one. The sample holds more than 150,000 clones, roughly 90% seen once. Sequences were derived from peripheral blood, sampled 28 days after the second AZD1222 dose. The receptors shown here come from an adult who received the AZD1222 COVID-19 vaccine.

This chain links TRBV30 with TRBJ2-1; tentatively, D is TRBD2 (5 bases). With 0 bases removed from V and 12 bases from J, the gap between germline ends came to 18 bases. Germline V lookup: CDR1 GTSNPN, CDR2 SVGIG (reference sequence). The CDR3 totals 14 residues. CDR3 residues: CAWSVLGDPSGQFF. In DNA, the CDR3 is TGTGCCTGGAGTGTACTGGGAGACCCCTCAGGGCAGTTCTTC.

The chain is built from TRBV6-4 and TRBJ2-7; D tentatively reads TRBD1 or TRBD2 (5 bases each). The CDR3 has 14 amino acids. V was cut by 4 bases and J by 6 bases, with 16 bases left in between. Per the germline V gene, CDR1 is MRHNA and CDR2 is SNTAGT. The CDR3 loop is CASSAREGRGEQYF. The CDR3 DNA is TGTGCCAGCAGTGCCCGCGAGGGTAGGGGCGAGCAGTACTTC.

The chain carries TRBV28 and TRBJ2-7; 9 nucleotides agree with TRBD1. This CDR3 comprises 14 residues. V shed 3 bases, J shed 5 bases, and the junction held 5 bases outside the gene matches. Germline CDR1 and CDR2: MDHEN and SYDVKM. CDR3 in amino acids: CASSFPGQGHEQYF. The CDR3 DNA reads as TGTGCCAGCAGTTTCCCCGGACAGGGGCACGAGCAGTACTTC.

The CDR3 loop is CASSYGYEQFF. DNA for the CDR3: TGTGCCAGCAGTTACGGTTATGAGCAGTTCTTC. The chain couples TRBV6-2 or TRBV6-3 to TRBJ2-1, with no clear D. The CDR3 runs 11 residues. From germline, CDR1 is MNHEY and CDR2 SVGEGT. Trimming removed 2 bases from V and 8 bases from J, with 4 bases in between.

The rearrangement links TRBV18 to TRBJ2-1; 7 nucleotides align to TRBD1. In germline, CDR1 is KGHSH, CDR2 LQKENI. This CDR3 comprises 16 residues. The V segment lost 6 bases and the J segment 5 bases; nucleotides outside the gene matches: 13. The CDR3 protein is CASSQGELRWDNEQFF. The CDR3 nucleotides read TGTGCCAGCTCCCAGGGGGAGCTCAGGTGGGACAATGAGCAGTTCTTC.

The rearrangement uses TRBV6-5 and TRBJ1-1, with 8 bases matching TRBD1. Germline lookup yields CDR1 MNHEY and CDR2 SVGAGI. V trimming: 10 bases; J trimming: 11 bases; junction bases outside the gene matches: 12. The CDR3 is 12 amino acids. The CDR3 coding sequence is TGTGCCACCTCATCCGAGACAGGGGCTGCTTTCTTT. It encodes CATSSETGAAFF.

V usage is TRBV7-2 and J usage is TRBJ2-5; tentative D call: TRBD1 (5 bases). The CDR3 consists of 12 residues. Looked up from germline, CDR1 is SGHTA and CDR2 is FQGNSA. V lost 7 bases to trimming and J lost 4 bases, with 10 bases between them. The CDR3 DNA reads as TGTGCCAGCACAGGGATAACAGAGACCCAGTACTTC. It encodes CASTGITETQYF.